This T cell receptor beta chain was captured by sequencing in a study of CD8 T cells in Susac syndrome. The CDR3 runs to 13 residues. An input of roughly 0.5 to 1 ug of RNA was subjected to reverse transcription using random hexamers. TCRdb redid the calling of the immunoSEQ multiplex PCR reads with MiXCR, one entry per CDR3 protein. The table lists 200,000 to 300,000 distinct CDR3 sequences, about 95% of them singletons. Sequencing used CD4+ T cells from PBMCs. V and J are TRBV21-1 and TRBJ2-1; whether TRBD2, the table's D call, matches the DNA was not checked. TRBV21-1 counts as a pseudogene. The sequence was collected from a human donor with Susac syndrome. Here the CDR3 reads CASSKVGTGRQFF. CDR3 DNA: TGTGCCAGCAGCAAAGTCGGGACGGGCCGGCAGTTCTTC.